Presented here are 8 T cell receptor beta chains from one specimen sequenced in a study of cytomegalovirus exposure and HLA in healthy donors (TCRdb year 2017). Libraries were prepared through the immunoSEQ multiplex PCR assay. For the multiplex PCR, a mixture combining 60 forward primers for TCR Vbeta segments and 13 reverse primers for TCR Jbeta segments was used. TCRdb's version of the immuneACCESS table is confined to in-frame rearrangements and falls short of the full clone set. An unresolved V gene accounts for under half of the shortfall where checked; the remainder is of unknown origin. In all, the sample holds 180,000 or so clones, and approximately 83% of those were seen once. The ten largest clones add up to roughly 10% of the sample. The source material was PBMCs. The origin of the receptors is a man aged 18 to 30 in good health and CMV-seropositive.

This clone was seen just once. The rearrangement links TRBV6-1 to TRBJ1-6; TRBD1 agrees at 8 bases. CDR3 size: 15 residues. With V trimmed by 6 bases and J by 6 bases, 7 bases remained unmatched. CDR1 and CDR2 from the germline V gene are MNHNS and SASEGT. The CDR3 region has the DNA TGTGCCAGCAGGGGCGTCACAGGGGGTAATTCACCCCTCCACTTT. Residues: CASRGVTGGNSPLHF.

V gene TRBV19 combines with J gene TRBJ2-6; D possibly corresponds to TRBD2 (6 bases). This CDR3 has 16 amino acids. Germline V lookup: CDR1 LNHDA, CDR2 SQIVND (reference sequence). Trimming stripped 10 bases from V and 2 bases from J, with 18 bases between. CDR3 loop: CATLATGRAGANVLTF. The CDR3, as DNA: TGTGCCACGCTAGCGACGGGGCGGGCTGGGGCCAACGTCCTGACTTTC.

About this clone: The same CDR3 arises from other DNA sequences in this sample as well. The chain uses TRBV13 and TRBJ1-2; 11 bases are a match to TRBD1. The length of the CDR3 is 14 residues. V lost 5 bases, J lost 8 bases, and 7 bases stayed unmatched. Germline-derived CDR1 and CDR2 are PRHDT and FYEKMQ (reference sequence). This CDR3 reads CASSVRTGGSGYTF. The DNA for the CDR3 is TGTGCCAGCAGCGTCCGGACAGGGGGCAGCGGCTACACCTTC.

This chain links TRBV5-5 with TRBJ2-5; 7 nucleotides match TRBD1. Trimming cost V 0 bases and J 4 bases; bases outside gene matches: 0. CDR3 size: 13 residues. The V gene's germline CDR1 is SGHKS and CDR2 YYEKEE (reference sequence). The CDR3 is CASSLEGAETQYF. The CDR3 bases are TGTGCCAGCAGCTTGGAGGGGGCAGAGACCCAGTACTTC. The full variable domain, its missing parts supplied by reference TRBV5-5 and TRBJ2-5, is DAGVTQSPTHLIKTRGQQVTLRCSPISGHKSVSWYQQVLGQGPQFIFQYYEKEERGRGNFPDRFSARQFPNYSSELNVNALLLGDSALYLCASSLEGAETQYFGPGTRLLVL.

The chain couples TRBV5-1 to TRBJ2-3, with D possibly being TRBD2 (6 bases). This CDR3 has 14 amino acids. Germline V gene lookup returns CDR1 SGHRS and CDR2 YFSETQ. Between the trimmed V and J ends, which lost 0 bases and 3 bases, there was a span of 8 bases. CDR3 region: CASSLDLATDTQYF. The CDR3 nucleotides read TGCGCCAGCAGCTTGGACCTAGCGACAGATACGCAGTATTTT.

The CDR3 coding sequence is TGCGCCAGCAGCTTTTGGGGCGCCAGCCTAAACACTGAAGCTTTCTTT. Protein product: CASSFWGASLNTEAFF. The chain employs TRBV5-1 and TRBJ1-1, with D tentatively TRBD1 (5 bases). The germline V and J ends were trimmed by 2 bases and 2 bases, with 16 bases remaining between them. CDR3 length: 16 residues. CDR1 is SGHRS and CDR2 is YFSETQ in the germline V gene.

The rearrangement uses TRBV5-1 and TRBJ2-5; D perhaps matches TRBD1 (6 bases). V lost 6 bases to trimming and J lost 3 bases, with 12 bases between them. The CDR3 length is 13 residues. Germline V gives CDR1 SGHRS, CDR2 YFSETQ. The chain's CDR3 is CASTVPGEETQYF. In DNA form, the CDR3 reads TGCGCCAGCACGGTACCAGGGGAAGAGACCCAGTACTTC.

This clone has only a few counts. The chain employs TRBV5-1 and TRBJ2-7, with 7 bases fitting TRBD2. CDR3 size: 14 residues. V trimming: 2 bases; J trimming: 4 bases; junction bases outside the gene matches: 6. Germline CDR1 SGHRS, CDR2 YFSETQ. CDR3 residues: CASSFSGGEYEQYF. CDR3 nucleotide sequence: TGCGCCAGCAGCTTCTCTGGGGGGGAATACGAGCAGTACTTC.